This entry is about one TCR beta chain. The protocol was immunoSEQ multiplex PCR, while the TCRdb copy is restricted to in-frame clones and leaves out a portion. The table has tens of thousands of clones, around four fifths seen once; the top ten hold around 14%. The entry originates in a study of T cell changes during pregnancy in multiple sclerosis. The ends lost 6 bases at V and 2 bases at J; junction bases unmatched: 11. The CDR3 is 17 residues long. Germline V gives CDR1 LGHNA, CDR2 YSLEER. The chain recombines TRBV4-3 with TRBJ2-1; 9 bases line up with TRBD2. This TCR was recovered from a female donor in good health, enrolled as a control in a pregnancy study. The sequenced sample was CD8+ T cells from peripheral blood mononuclear cells, obtained in the first trimester of pregnancy. CDR3 bases: TGCGCCAGCAGACCCGCGGGAAGCGGGGGGACCTACAATGAGCAGTTCTTC. Protein: CASRPAGSGGTYNEQFF.